Following are 32 T cell receptor beta chains from one sample sequenced in a study of molecular identifiers for immune sequencing clone quantification (dated by TCRdb to 2016 to 2019). The protocol used for the library was PCR. TCRdb shows the sequencer as Illumina HiSeq 4000. The raw public data were reprocessed by TCRdb itself: fastp quality trimming at Q25, MiXCR clonotype calling, in-frame beta chains only. Rows merge per CDR3 protein into single entries with the most common DNA and genes. The sample includes about 510,000 distinct CDR3 sequences, with over 20% observed a single time. The ten largest clones capture around 0.84% of the sample. Input material: naive CD8+ T cells from blood, with Jurkat cell RNA spiked in. The cell subset or site label on this specimen signifies: FACS-sorted CD8+CD4-CCR7+CD45RA+ naive T cells. The origin of the receptors is a human donor in good health. Some libraries in this study had Jurkat cell RNA spiked in.

This clonotype was counted between two and nine times. This chain joins TRBV2 and TRBJ2-7; TRBD2 might be the D (6 bases). The germline V and J ends were trimmed by 0 bases and 3 bases, with 18 bases remaining between them. The CDR3 has 17 amino acids. Germline V lookup: CDR1 SNHLY, CDR2 FYNNEI. The CDR3 coding sequence is TGTGCCAGCAGTGAAGCGCTTCTACCACGGAGGGGCTACGAGCAGTACTTC. The encoded protein is CASSEALLPRRGYEQYF.

The chain's CDR3 is CASSEGGNYGYTF. CDR3 nucleotide sequence: TGTGCCAGCAGTGAAGGAGGGAACTATGGCTACACCTTC. This rearrangement joins TRBV2 to TRBJ1-2; the D is unclear. The germline CDR1 and CDR2 sequences are SNHLY and FYNNEI. This CDR3 has 13 amino acids. V lost 1 base to trimming and J lost 2 bases, with 5 bases between them.

This clonotype was found many times. V is TRBV28 and J is TRBJ2-7; 7 nucleotides match TRBD2. Looked up from germline, CDR1 is MDHEN and CDR2 is SYDVKM. V shed 4 bases and J 3 bases; nucleotides not matched to a gene: 9. The CDR3 totals 15 residues. In nucleotides, the CDR3 is TGTGCCAGCAGTTCTATCAGCGGGACTTACTACGAGCAGTACTTC. Translated, it gives CASSSISGTYYEQYF.

This clonotype was detected a few times. The rearrangement links TRBV29-1 to TRBJ1-2; perhaps TRBD1 as D (5 bases). The CDR3 extends over 12 amino acids. Germline CDR1 is SQVTM and CDR2 is ANQGSEA. Trimming cost V 6 bases and J 3 bases, with 11 bases left between them. As DNA, the CDR3 is TGCAGCGTCCAGGGAGGCGACTATGGCTACACCTTC. Protein: CSVQGGDYGYTF. Using reference TRBV29-1 and TRBJ1-2 for the parts outside the CDR3, the full variable domain is SAVISQKPSRDICQRGTSLTIQCQVDSQVTMMFWYRQQPGQSLTLIATANQGSEATYESGFVIDKFPISRPNLTFSTLTVSNMSPEDSSIYLCSVQGGDYGYTFGSGTRLTVV.

This clonotype was counted only a few times. The V call is TRBV5-4, the J call TRBJ2-7, with TRBD2 identical over 8 bases. Trimming cost V 1 base and J 1 base; bases outside gene matches: 4. The germline V gene has CDR1 SGHNT and CDR2 YYREEE (reference sequence). The CDR3 spans 15 residues. The CDR3 nucleotides are TGTGCCAGCAGCTTGCCCGGGAGGGCTTCCTACGAGCAGTACTTC. It yields the protein CASSLPGRASYEQYF. Together with reference TRBV5-4 and TRBJ2-7, the CDR3 gives the full variable domain: ETGVTQSPTHLIKTRGQQVTLRCSSQSGHNTVSWYQQALGQGPQFIFQYYREEENGRGNFPPRFSGLQFPNYSSELNVNALELDDSALYLCASSLPGRASYEQYFGPGTRLTVT.

Remarks on this clonotype: A much larger clone lies a single base off, so this may be a read error. As DNA, the CDR3 is TGTGCCAGCAGTGAAGCGATTTTCCTCTCTGGGGCCAACGTCCAGACTTTC. This translates into CASSEAIFLSGANVQTF. The chain is built from TRBV6-1 and TRBJ2-6, with D possibly being TRBD1 (5 bases). The germline gives CDR1 MNHNS, CDR2 SASEGT. The CDR3 is made up of 17 amino acids.

This chain joins TRBV4-3 and TRBJ2-7; 8 bases are a match to TRBD2. Germline trimming cut 0 bases from V and 4 bases from J; bases unmatched to any gene: 8. Germline V gene sequence: CDR1 LGHNA, CDR2 YSLEER. This CDR3 has 16 amino acids. The CDR3 region has the DNA TGCGCCAGCAGCCAAGATGCGGGGGGCGGGTCGTACGAGCAGTACTTC. It encodes CASSQDAGGGSYEQYF.

This clonotype was found a few times. J is TRBJ1-6 and V is TRBV20-1; the D is unclear. The V gene's germline CDR1 is DFQATT and CDR2 SNEGSKA (reference sequence). Trimming cost V 0 bases and J 0 bases, with 9 bases left between them. The CDR3 spans 16 residues. DNA for the CDR3: TGCAGTGCTAGAGAGATCCATAGCTCCTATAATTCACCCCTCCACTTT. Translation gives CSAREIHSSYNSPLHF.

This clonotype was seen repeatedly, ten times or more. The chain recombines TRBV7-2 with TRBJ1-5, with 9 bases identical to TRBD1. V lost 5 bases, J lost 4 bases, and 3 bases stayed unmatched. The CDR3 has 14 residues. In germline, CDR1 is SGHTA, CDR2 FQGNSA. For the CDR3, the DNA is TGTGCCAGCAGCGGGGACAGGGATAATCAGCCCCAGCATTTT. Its translation: CASSGDRDNQPQHF.

There are many counts of this clonotype. The V gene is TRBV5-4, the J gene TRBJ1-2, with TRBD1 matching over 9 bases. The CDR3 loop spans 15 amino acids. V shed 3 bases, J shed 4 bases, and the junction held 7 bases outside the gene matches. Germline assignment: CDR1 SGHNT and CDR2 YYREEE (reference sequence). DNA of the CDR3: TGTGCCAGCAGCTGGGGACAGGGACAGGGCTATGGCTACACCTTC. As protein: CASSWGQGQGYGYTF.

This clonotype was picked up many times. The chain links TRBV7-6 to TRBJ2-3, with 10 positions matching TRBD2. The CDR3 is 15 residues long. Per germline, CDR1 SGHVS and CDR2 FNYEAQ. V lost 4 bases and J lost 4; bases outside the gene matches: 5. In nucleotides, the CDR3 is TGTGCCAGCAGCTCCAGCGGGAGGGGCGCAGATACGCAGTATTTT. As protein: CASSSSGRGADTQYF.

The chain joins TRBV7-9 to TRBJ2-1, with 9 bases lining up with TRBD2. The CDR3 is 16 residues long. In germline, CDR1 is SEHNR, CDR2 FQNEAQ (reference sequence). V was clipped by 6 bases and J by 2 bases; unmatched bases: 8. As DNA, the CDR3 is TGTGCCAGCAGTTCACAGAGCGGGAGGACCTACAATGAGCAGTTCTTC. This translates into CASSSQSGRTYNEQFF.

The chain couples TRBV4-1 to TRBJ1-1; D gene ambiguous. This CDR3 contains 14 residues. Germline assignment: CDR1 MGHRA and CDR2 YSYEKL. The V end lost 4 bases, the J end lost 10 bases, and 19 bases lay between the germline ends. The CDR3 is CASSPAWEGGSAFF. CDR3 coding DNA: TGCGCCAGCAGCCCCGCGTGGGAGGGAGGGTCAGCTTTCTTT.

CDR3 nucleotide sequence: TGCGCCAGCAGCCAGGCGTTTGCAGCGAACACTGAAGCTTTCTTT. Protein: CASSQAFAANTEAFF. This sequence joins TRBV4-1 and TRBJ1-1; D is ambiguous. Germline V gives CDR1 MGHRA, CDR2 YSYEKL. Trimming pared 3 bases from V and 1 base from J, leaving 12 bases between. The CDR3 is 15 residues long.

This clonotype was observed a few times. This chain connects TRBV2 to TRBJ1-5; D ambiguous. The germline V and J ends were trimmed by 2 bases and 3 bases, with 14 bases remaining between them. From germline, CDR1 is SNHLY and CDR2 FYNNEI. The CDR3 consists of 16 residues. The CDR3, as DNA: TGTGCCAGCAGTGAACAAGGCCCGCATAACAATCAGCCCCAGCATTTT. The encoded protein is CASSEQGPHNNQPQHF.

J is TRBJ1-2 and V is TRBV6-2 or TRBV6-3; 9 positions match TRBD1. Germline V lookup: CDR1 MNHEY, CDR2 SVGEGT. The CDR3 sequence is 15 residues long. Germline trimming cut 2 bases from V and 6 bases from J; bases unmatched to any gene: 7. The CDR3 here is CASSYVQTGGDGYTF. CDR3 sequence (DNA): TGTGCCAGCAGTTACGTCCAGACAGGGGGAGATGGCTACACCTTC.

As to this clonotype: A read error is possible here, since a much larger clone lies one base away. The V gene is TRBV2, the J gene TRBJ1-5, with no clear D. There are 13 residues in the CDR3. Trimming removed 8 bases at V and 7 bases at J, with 15 bases between. Germline V gene sequence: CDR1 SNHLY, CDR2 FYNNEI. The CDR3 loop is CASVVPPKQPQHF. DNA for the CDR3: TGTGCCAGCGTAGTCCCCCCAAAACAGCCCCAGCATTTT.

This clonotype has just a few counts. The rearrangement links TRBV4-1 to TRBJ2-1; 9 bases match TRBD2. This CDR3 region has 17 residues. J was trimmed by 5 bases and V by 0 bases; bases with no gene match: 8. The germline gives CDR1 MGHRA, CDR2 YSYEKL. CDR3 region: CASSQDVPSGVDNEQFF. Here the CDR3 DNA reads TGCGCCAGCAGCCAAGATGTGCCTAGCGGGGTTGACAATGAGCAGTTCTTC.

This clonotype was detected ten times or more. The chain is built from TRBV27 and TRBJ2-7; D is ambiguous. This CDR3 has 13 residues. Germline values: CDR1 MNHEY, CDR2 SMNVEV (reference sequence). V was trimmed by 3 bases and J by 0 bases, leaving 6 bases between them. The DNA of the CDR3 is TGTGCCAGCAGTTTTAGTAGCTCCTACGAGCAGTACTTC. This gives the protein CASSFSSSYEQYF.

This clonotype was seen a few times. The chain combines TRBV10-3 with TRBJ1-3; D call uncertain. Germline V gene sequence: CDR1 ENHRY, CDR2 SYGVKD. This CDR3 is 16 amino acids long. With 4 bases removed from V and 0 bases from J, the gap between germline ends came to 13 bases. The CDR3 reads CAISGGPSSSGNTIYF. The CDR3 bases are TGTGCCATCAGTGGAGGACCCTCGAGCTCTGGAAACACCATATATTTT.

V is TRBV12-3 or TRBV12-4 and J is TRBJ2-2; D possibly corresponds to TRBD2 (5 bases). With 6 bases removed from V and 5 bases from J, the gap between germline ends came to 13 bases. This CDR3 contains 14 residues. CDR3 in amino acids: CASSQEESTGELFF. The CDR3 DNA reads TGTGCCAGCAGCCAGGAGGAATCTACCGGGGAGCTGTTTTTT.

The J gene is TRBJ1-5, the V gene TRBV16; 10 nucleotides agree with TRBD1. With 4 bases clipped from V and 5 bases from J, the junction kept 8 bases outside the gene matches. This CDR3 region has 16 residues. Germline CDR1 is KGHSY and CDR2 is FQNENV. The CDR3 nucleotides read TGTGCCAGCAGCCCCTGGACAGGGGGGATAGATCAGCCCCAGCATTTT. This sequence encodes CASSPWTGGIDQPQHF.

As regards this clonotype: Relative to the germline gene, one junction end is altered; a read error may explain this. The rearrangement links TRBV10-3 to TRBJ2-7; no clear D gene. The CDR3 spans 13 residues. Germline values: CDR1 ENHRY, CDR2 SYGVKD. In nucleotides, the CDR3 is TGTGCCGTCAGTGAGTCCGGGCCTAACGAGCAGTACTTC. Translation gives CAVSESGPNEQYF.

This clonotype has a count of ten or more. The chain joins TRBV7-6 to TRBJ1-1; D unresolved. Trimming left V 3 bases short and J 4 bases short, with 12 bases between. The germline V gene encodes CDR1 SGHVS and CDR2 FNYEAQ. The CDR3 has 14 residues. The CDR3 protein is CASSFSVASTEAFF. The CDR3 DNA follows: TGTGCCAGCAGCTTCTCTGTGGCTAGCACTGAAGCTTTCTTT.

The chain couples TRBV20-1 to TRBJ2-1; 11 positions match TRBD2. CDR3 length: 13 amino acids. Germline V gives CDR1 DFQATT, CDR2 SNEGSKA (reference sequence). The ends lost 7 bases at V and 3 bases at J; junction bases unmatched: 2. The CDR3 DNA reads as TGCAGTGTGGGACTAGCGGTCTACAATGAGCAGTTCTTC. Its translation is CSVGLAVYNEQFF.

In this sample, this clonotype turned up a few times. The junction and the germline gene differ at one end; a read error may be behind it. This chain joins TRBV27 and TRBJ1-4, with D hard to call. Germline V gene lookup returns CDR1 MNHEY and CDR2 SMNVEV (reference sequence). This CDR3 contains 14 residues. DNA for the CDR3: TGTGCCAGCAGTTTATTAGGGAGTAATGAAAAACTGTCTTTT. Translation: CASSLLGSNEKLSF. The full variable domain, its missing parts supplied by reference TRBV27 and TRBJ1-4, is EAQVTQNPRYLITVTGKKLTVTCSQNMNHEYMSWYRQDPGLGLRQIYYSMNVEVTDKGDVPEGYKVSRKEKRNFPLILESPSPNQTSLYFCASSLLGSNEKLSFGSGTQLSVL.

This clonotype was seen at least ten times. The genes are TRBV6-5 and TRBJ2-2; 8 bases are a match to TRBD2. The V gene end was trimmed by 1 base and the J gene end by 5 bases; junction bases not matched to a gene: 12. The CDR3 spans 18 residues. Germline CDR1 reads MNHEY; CDR2 reads SVGAGI. CDR3 in amino acids: CASSYLQRGAGATGELFF. The CDR3, as DNA: TGTGCCAGCAGTTACTTGCAGAGAGGAGCGGGAGCAACCGGGGAGCTGTTTTTT.

The rearrangement links TRBV20-1 to TRBJ2-7; the D is unclear. Deletions cut 1 base from V and 3 bases from J, with 13 bases between. CDR1 DFQATT and CDR2 SNEGSKA come from the germline V gene (reference sequence). The CDR3 runs 14 residues. The CDR3 here is CSARVGHLNYEQYF. The CDR3 region has the DNA TGCAGTGCTAGAGTAGGGCACCTCAACTACGAGCAGTACTTC.

Many counts were recorded for this clonotype. The chain carries TRBV6-5 and TRBJ2-7, with D tentatively TRBD1 or TRBD2 (5 bases each). Trimming took 4 bases from V and 6 from J, leaving 10 bases between them. CDR3 size: 12 residues. Looked up from germline, CDR1 is MNHEY and CDR2 is SVGAGI. CDR3 region: CASSSGTLEQYF. CDR3 DNA sequence: TGTGCCAGCAGTTCCGGGACCCTCGAGCAGTACTTC.

The chain uses TRBV19 and TRBJ2-1, with D hard to call. CDR1 is LNHDA and CDR2 is SQIVND in the germline V gene (reference sequence). Trimming took off 3 bases at V and 2 bases at J, with 14 bases between the two ends. CDR3 length equals 16 residues. In DNA, the CDR3 is TGTGCCAGTAGTATCTCACTATACGAAGCCTACAATGAGCAGTTCTTC. Protein: CASSISLYEAYNEQFF.

The DNA of the CDR3 is TGTGCCAGCAGCCCAGGGGACAGGGTGAGCGGGGCCAACGTCCTGACTTTC. Encoded protein: CASSPGDRVSGANVLTF. The chain has TRBV11-3 and TRBJ2-6, with TRBD1 identical over 9 bases. This CDR3 spans 17 amino acids. V was clipped by 5 bases and J by 4 bases; unmatched bases: 9. CDR1 is SGHNT, CDR2 YENEEA, per germline. The variable domain in full, with the rest retrieved from reference TRBV11-3 and TRBJ2-6, is EAGVVQSPRYKIIEKKQPVAFWCNPISGHNTLYWYLQNLGQGPELLIRYENEEAVDDSQLPKDRFSAERLKGVDSTLKIQPAELGDSAVYLCASSPGDRVSGANVLTFGAGSRLTVL.

This clonotype was detected many times. The rearrangement uses TRBV20-1 and TRBJ1-6; D perhaps matches TRBD1 (5 bases). Between the trimmed V and J ends, which lost 6 bases and 0 bases, there was a span of 12 bases. Germline CDR1 is DFQATT and CDR2 is SNEGSKA (reference sequence). CDR3 length: 15 amino acids. The CDR3 is CSAKTESSYNSPLHF. CDR3 sequence (DNA): TGCAGTGCCAAGACAGAGAGCTCCTATAATTCACCCCTCCACTTT.